These T cell receptor beta chains were read from a single sample in a study of blood T cell repertoires in COVID-19. TCRdb's copy holds only in-frame clones and misses some; the assay was immunoSEQ multiplex PCR. The profile shows 150,000 or so clones, around 81% of them singletons. The sequenced sample consisted of peripheral blood. Receptors originate from a woman aged 60 to 75 with acute or convalescent COVID-19. CDR3s include the opening cysteine and the closing phenylalanine or tryptophan. The order of the fields is D gene, J gene, clone size, V gene, CDR3 DNA, CDR3 protein. The D gene is left open where the match is weak. The size field is filled for only some rows; it gives once, few, many or a size class.

TRBD1 TRBJ2-5 NA TRBV7-9 TGTGCCAGCAGCCCGTGGACAGGGAGACAGACCCAGTACTTC CASSPWTGRQTQYF
TRBD2 TRBJ2-2 NA TRBV19 TGTGCCAGTATTTACGGGAGGGGAACCACCGGGGAGCTGTTTTTT CASIYGRGTTGELFF
TRBD1 TRBJ1-1 NA TRBV30 TGTGCCTGGAGTGTACGGGGTTTGGACAGGGGACAAAACACTGAAGCTTTCTTT CAWSVRGLDRGQNTEAFF
NA TRBJ1-6 NA TRBV19 TGTGCCAGTAGAGCGGGTAATTCACCCCTCCACTTT CASRAGNSPLHF
NA TRBJ2-6 NA TRBV30 TGTGCCTGGAATTCCCTGTCGGGTCTTTTCTCTGGGGCCAACGTCCTGACTTTC CAWNSLSGLFSGANVLTF
NA TRBJ1-1 NA TRBV4-1 TGCGCCAGCAGCCTCCTACCGGGATTGAACACTGAAGCTTTCTTT CASSLLPGLNTEAFF
NA TRBJ1-6 NA TRBV23-1 TGCGCCAGCAGCCCCAGGGTAGAAGGTTCACCCCTCCACTTT CASSPRVEGSPLHF
TRBD2 TRBJ2-1 once TRBV7-9 TGTGCCAGCAGCCCTAGACTAGCGGGAGGTTACAATGAGCAGTTCTTC CASSPRLAGGYNEQFF
NA TRBJ2-7 NA TRBV7-3 TGTGCCAGCAGCTTAAAATCACAGGGAGAGCAGTACTTC CASSLKSQGEQYF
NA TRBJ2-1 NA TRBV30 TGTGCCTGGAGCCGGGACTCGAGTGGCAATGAGCAGTTCTTC CAWSRDSSGNEQFF
NA TRBJ1-1 NA TRBV18 TGTGCCAGCTCACCACCGGGGCTCCGGAACACTGAAGCTTTCTTT CASSPPGLRNTEAFF
TRBD1 TRBJ2-5 once TRBV4-1 TGCGCCAGCAGCCCCCGGACAGGGTCGAAGACCCAGTACTTC CASSPRTGSKTQYF
TRBD2 TRBJ2-7 once TRBV30 TGTGCCTGGAGGACTAGCGGGATCTACGAGCAGTACTTC CAWRTSGIYEQYF
NA TRBJ1-5 NA TRBV6-5 TGTGCCAGCATTCGGGGCGGGGGGGGCAATCAGCCCCAGCATTTT CASIRGGGGNQPQHF
TRBD2 TRBJ2-7 NA TRBV30 TGTGCCTGGACCCGCGGGAGAAGCTACGAGCAGTACTTC CAWTRGRSYEQYF
NA TRBJ2-7 NA TRBV18 TGTGCCAGCTCGGCCGGGGATGGGATTGAGCAGTACTTC CASSAGDGIEQYF
TRBD1 TRBJ2-6 NA TRBV27 TGTGCCAGCAGAGGAAACACAGGGGCCCCCTGGGCCAACGTCCTGACTTTC CASRGNTGAPWANVLTF